The clone carrying this T cell receptor (beta chain) was seen a handful of times. The target antigen is unknown. This specimen comes from a study of T cells in Graves' hyperthyroidism and ophthalmopathy. Study overall: Peripheral blood collection took place at initial diagnosis, before any treatment.

The study's findings and limits: Most expanded thyroid clonotypes above 0.001 recurred in blood.

The CDR3 runs to 15 residues. Germline V lookup: CDR1 SEHNR, CDR2 FQNEAQ (reference sequence). V shed 3 bases and J shed 12 bases, with 23 bases lying between them. Amplification of TCR beta CDR3 regions used RNA as the template. First-round RT-PCR targeting the TCR CDR3 was performed with the HTBI primer set. Using its own MiXCR run on the multiplex PCR reads, TCRdb lists one record per CDR3 protein. In the table there are about 380,000 distinct CDR3 sequences, approximately 18% of which are singletons. The receptor was derived from a young man with Graves' ophthalmopathy. V gene TRBV7-9 combines with J gene TRBJ1-2; D gene ambiguous. Sequencing was carried out using blood. The chain's CDR3 is CASSFNPGISSTDTF. For the CDR3, the DNA is TGTGCCAGCAGCTTTAATCCGGGAATTAGTTCGACGGACACCTTC. The variable domain in full, completed from reference TRBV7-9 and TRBJ1-2, reads DTGVSQNPRHKITKRGQNVTFRCDPISEHNRLYWYRQTLGQGPEFLTYFQNEAQLEKSRLLSDRFSAERPKGSFSTLEIQRTEQGDSAMYLCASSFNPGISSTDTFGSGTRLTVV.